This is a list of T cell receptor beta chains from one sample in a study of blood T cell repertoires in COVID-19. TCRdb keeps only in-frame clones here, not all; method: immunoSEQ multiplex PCR. The sample holds 200,000 to 300,000 clones, approximately 89% seen once. The sequenced sample was PBMCs or T cells enriched from blood (not recorded which). The origin of the receptors is a woman between 18 and 30 years old who had recovered from COVID-19. CDR3s include the opening cysteine and the closing phenylalanine or tryptophan. Fields, in order: V gene, CDR3 length, J gene, D gene, clone size, CDR3 protein, CDR3 DNA. D genes are given only for firm matches. Size tells how often a clone was seen (once, few, many) or the class of an expanded clone, and some rows leave it out.

>TRBV18|15|TRBJ2-7|TRBD2|NA
CASSPPVRGGNEQYF
TGTGCCAGCTCACCACCGGTCCGGGGGGGCAACGAGCAGTACTTC
>TRBV19|14|TRBJ2-1|TRBD2|NA
CASSVKRGWNEQFF
TGTGCCAGTAGTGTCAAGCGGGGGTGGAATGAGCAGTTCTTC
>TRBV10-1|16|TRBJ2-5|NA|NA
CASSESYGGSQETQYF
TGCGCCAGCAGTGAGTCGTACGGGGGAAGCCAAGAGACCCAGTACTTC
>TRBV28|16|TRBJ2-4|NA|NA
CASSLDKSQAKNIQYF
TGTGCCAGCAGTCTTGACAAAAGTCAAGCCAAAAACATTCAGTACTTC
>TRBV6-6|13|TRBJ2-7|TRBD2|NA
CASLAGDGYEQYF
TGTGCCAGCTTAGCGGGAGATGGTTACGAGCAGTACTTC
>TRBV6-5|13|TRBJ1-6|TRBD1|NA
CASSGDSYSPLHF
TGTGCCAGCAGCGGGGACAGCTATTCACCCCTCCACTTT
>TRBV7-9|17|TRBJ1-6|NA|few
CASSLGDQTVENSPLHF
TGTGCCAGCAGCTTAGGAGACCAGACAGTCGAAAATTCACCCCTCCACTTT
>TRBV10-2|16|TRBJ2-1|TRBD2|NA
CASSLSGGDSYNEQFF
TGCGCCAGCAGTCTTAGCGGGGGGGATTCTTACAATGAGCAGTTCTTC
>TRBV6-6|12|TRBJ1-1|TRBD1|few
CASTWDSTEAFF
TGTGCCAGCACTTGGGACAGCACTGAAGCTTTCTTT
>TRBV5-4|12|TRBJ1-1|NA|once
CASSLTATEAFF
TGTGCCAGCAGCTTGACTGCCACTGAAGCTTTCTTT
>TRBV29-1|10|TRBJ2-3|NA|NA
CTAGTDTQYF
TGCACAGCGGGCACAGATACGCAGTATTTT
>TRBV30|20|TRBJ1-1|NA|NA
CAWSVFLNRDTPQMNTEAFF
TGTGCCTGGAGTGTATTTCTAAACCGGGATACCCCTCAAATGAACACTGAAGCTTTCTTT
>TRBV27|13|TRBJ2-5|NA|NA
CASSLLGGRTQYF
TGTGCCAGCAGTTTATTGGGGGGTCGGACCCAGTACTTC
>TRBV29-1|13|TRBJ2-1|TRBD1|NA
CSAAGTGGGEQFF
TGCAGCGCTGCCGGGACAGGGGGCGGCGAGCAGTTCTTC
>TRBV4-1|13|TRBJ2-1|NA|NA
CASSQDGLNEQFF
TGCGCCAGCAGCCAAGACGGACTGAATGAGCAGTTCTTC
>TRBV25-1|15|TRBJ2-5|NA|NA
CASSSLTGLFETQYF
TGTGCCAGCAGTTCCCTGACAGGCCTCTTCGAGACCCAGTACTTC
>TRBV4-2|14|TRBJ2-1|NA|NA
CASRGASSYNEQFF
TGTGCCAGCCGGGGGGCTAGCTCCTACAATGAGCAGTTCTTC
>TRBV11-2|13|TRBJ1-5|NA|NA
CASSPGLNQPQHF
TGTGCCAGCAGCCCTGGACTGAATCAGCCCCAGCATTTT
>TRBV10-3|20|TRBJ2-1|TRBD1|NA
CAISESWGQGDYYSYNEQFF
TGTGCCATCAGTGAGTCCTGGGGACAGGGGGACTACTACTCCTACAATGAGCAGTTCTTC
>TRBV30|14|TRBJ1-5|NA|few
CAWRGAGSNQPQHF
TGTGCCTGGCGTGGGGCAGGGAGCAATCAGCCCCAGCATTTT
>TRBV5-1|13|TRBJ1-1|NA|NA
CASSLGPTTEAFF
TGCGCCAGCAGCTTGGGTCCTACCACTGAAGCTTTCTTT
>TRBV11-2|13|TRBJ1-1|NA|NA
CASSLAGGTEAFF
TGTGCCAGCAGCTTAGCGGGGGGCACTGAAGCTTTCTTT
>TRBV5-1|15|TRBJ2-1|NA|NA
CASSLEPNSYNEQFF
TGCGCCAGCAGCTTGGAGCCGAACTCCTACAATGAGCAGTTCTTC
>TRBV6-5|15|TRBJ2-1|TRBD1|NA
CASRHPGQGKNEQFF
TGTGCCAGCAGGCACCCGGGACAGGGGAAGAATGAGCAGTTCTTC
>TRBV5-1|16|TRBJ2-1|TRBD2|NA
CASESFSGGNYNEQFF
TGCGCCAGCGAGTCTTTCAGCGGGGGGAACTACAATGAGCAGTTCTTC
>TRBV6-4|15|TRBJ1-6|NA|NA
CASSPGGGNNSPLHF
TGTGCCAGCAGCCCGGGTGGGGGGAATAATTCACCCCTCCACTTT
>TRBV7-2|13|TRBJ1-2|NA|NA
CASSYYNRNGYTF
TGTGCCAGCAGCTACTACAACAGGAATGGCTACACCTTC
>TRBV28|14|TRBJ2-5|NA|once
CASSSLDKQETQYF
TGTGCCAGCAGCTCCTTAGACAAACAAGAGACCCAGTACTTC
>TRBV7-2|15|TRBJ2-2|NA|NA
CASSSGGPHTGELFF
TGTGCCAGCAGCTCCGGGGGGCCCCACACCGGGGAGCTGTTTTTT
>TRBV28|16|TRBJ2-7|TRBD2|NA
CASSLSSGIFLYEQYF
TGTGCCAGCAGTTTATCTAGCGGGATCTTTCTGTACGAGCAGTACTTC
>TRBV7-8|13|TRBJ2-7|TRBD2|few
CASSSPLAGGEYF
TGTGCCAGCAGCTCCCCCCTAGCGGGAGGCGAGTACTTC
>TRBV5-8|15|TRBJ1-5|NA|NA
CASSLAVNSNQPQHF
TGTGCCAGCAGCTTGGCCGTAAACTCCAATCAGCCCCAGCATTTT
>TRBV4-3|15|TRBJ2-1|NA|NA
CASSQVPYSYNEQFF
TGCGCCAGCAGCCAAGTCCCCTACAGTTACAATGAGCAGTTCTTC
>TRBV29-1|12|TRBJ2-7|TRBD1|NA
CSAGTDSYEQYF
TGCAGCGCCGGGACAGACTCCTACGAGCAGTACTTC
>TRBV9|13|TRBJ1-2|NA|NA
CASSVGPDYGYTF
TGTGCCAGCAGCGTAGGTCCAGACTATGGCTACACCTTC
>TRBV11-2|14|TRBJ2-5|NA|NA
CASSLGVGRETQYF
TGTGCCAGCAGCTTGGGCGTGGGGCGAGAGACCCAGTACTTC
>TRBV7-9|16|TRBJ2-7|NA|NA
CASSLSSGANRGEQYF
TGTGCCAGCAGCTTATCCAGCGGAGCTAATCGGGGGGAGCAGTACTTC
>TRBV6-5|14|TRBJ2-3|NA|NA
CASRLGQSTDTQYF
TGTGCCAGCAGACTAGGACAGAGCACAGATACGCAGTATTTT
>TRBV10-3|14|TRBJ2-7|TRBD1|few
CAIRPGTGSYEQYF
TGTGCCATCAGACCCGGGACAGGCTCCTACGAGCAGTACTTC